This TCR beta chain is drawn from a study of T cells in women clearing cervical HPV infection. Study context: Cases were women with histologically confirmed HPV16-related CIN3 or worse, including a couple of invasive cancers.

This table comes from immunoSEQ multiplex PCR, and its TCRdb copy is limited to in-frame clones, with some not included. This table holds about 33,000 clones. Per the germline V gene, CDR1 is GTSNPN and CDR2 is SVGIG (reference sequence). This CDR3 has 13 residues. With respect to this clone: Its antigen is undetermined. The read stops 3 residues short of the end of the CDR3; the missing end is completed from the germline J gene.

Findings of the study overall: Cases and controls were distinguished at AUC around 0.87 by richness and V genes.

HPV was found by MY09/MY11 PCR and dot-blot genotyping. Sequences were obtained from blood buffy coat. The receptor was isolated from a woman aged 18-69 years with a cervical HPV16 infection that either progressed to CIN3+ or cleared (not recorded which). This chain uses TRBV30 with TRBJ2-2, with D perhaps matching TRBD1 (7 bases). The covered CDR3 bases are TGTGCCTGGAACTCGGGCAGGGGGGAAAAG. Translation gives CAWNSGRGEK. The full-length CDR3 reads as CAWNSGRGEKLFF.